This is a list of T cell receptor beta chains from one sample in a study of blood T cell repertoires in COVID-19. Profiling relied on immunoSEQ multiplex PCR, and the TCRdb table lists in-frame clones only, not all of them. The data show 340,000 or so clones, with around 86% seen just once and 1% held by the top ten. Sequenced input: peripheral blood. The receptor source for this set is a man aged 45-65 years with active or convalescent COVID-19. Both conserved end residues are part of each CDR3. Fields, in order: clone size, V gene, J gene, CDR3 protein. Clone size is not always given. Where it is, it says once, few, many or a class for expanded clones.

abundance: NA; v_gene: TRBV20-1; j_gene: TRBJ2-1; CDR3aa: CSARGGNEQFF
abundance: NA; v_gene: TRBV6-5; j_gene: TRBJ2-5; CDR3aa: CASSTGRGQETQYF
abundance: NA; v_gene: TRBV10-3; j_gene: TRBJ1-3; CDR3aa: CAISESDRGSSGNTIYF
abundance: NA; v_gene: TRBV5-1; j_gene: TRBJ2-3; CDR3aa: CASRTSRGDTQYF
abundance: NA; v_gene: TRBV30; j_gene: TRBJ1-1; CDR3aa: CAWSSLGGTEAFF
abundance: once; v_gene: TRBV11-2; j_gene: TRBJ2-1; CDR3aa: CASSLLPGTGGNEQFF
abundance: NA; v_gene: TRBV24-1; j_gene: TRBJ2-5; CDR3aa: CATSGGQAGGDKTQYF
abundance: NA; v_gene: TRBV4-2; j_gene: TRBJ1-4; CDR3aa: CASSQPTGGEKLFF
abundance: NA; v_gene: TRBV2; j_gene: TRBJ2-5; CDR3aa: CASLLDRGPQYF
abundance: NA; v_gene: TRBV24-1; j_gene: TRBJ1-4; CDR3aa: CATSEGGAPEKLFF
abundance: NA; v_gene: TRBV14; j_gene: TRBJ1-2; CDR3aa: CASSPRQAGGYTF